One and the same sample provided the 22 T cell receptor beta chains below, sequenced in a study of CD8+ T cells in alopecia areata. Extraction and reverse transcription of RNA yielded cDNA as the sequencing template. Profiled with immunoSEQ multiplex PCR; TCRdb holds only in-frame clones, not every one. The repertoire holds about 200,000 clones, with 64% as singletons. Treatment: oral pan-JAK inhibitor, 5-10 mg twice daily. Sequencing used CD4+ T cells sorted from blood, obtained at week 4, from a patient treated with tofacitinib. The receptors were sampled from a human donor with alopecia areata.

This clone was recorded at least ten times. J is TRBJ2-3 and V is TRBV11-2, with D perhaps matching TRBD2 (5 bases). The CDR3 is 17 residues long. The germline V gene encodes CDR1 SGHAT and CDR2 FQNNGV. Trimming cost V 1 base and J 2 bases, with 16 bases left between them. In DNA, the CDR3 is TGTGCCAGCAGCTTAGGGGTGGCACTAGGAACCACAGATACGCAGTATTTT. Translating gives CASSLGVALGTTDTQYF.

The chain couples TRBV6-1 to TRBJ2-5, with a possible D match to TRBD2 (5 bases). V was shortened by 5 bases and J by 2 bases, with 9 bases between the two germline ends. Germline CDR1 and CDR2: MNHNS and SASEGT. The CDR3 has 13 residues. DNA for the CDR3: TGTGCCAGCAGTACACTAGGACAAGAGACCCAGTACTTC. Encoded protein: CASSTLGQETQYF.

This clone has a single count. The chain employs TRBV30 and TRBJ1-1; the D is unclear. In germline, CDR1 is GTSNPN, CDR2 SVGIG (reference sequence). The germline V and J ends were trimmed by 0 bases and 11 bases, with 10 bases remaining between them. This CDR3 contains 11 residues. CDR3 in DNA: TGTGCCTGGAGTGTAGGCGCGAGCGCTTTCTTT. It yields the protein CAWSVGASAFF. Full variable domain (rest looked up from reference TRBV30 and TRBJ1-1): SQTIHQWPATLVQPVGSPLSLECTVEGTSNPNLYWYRQAAGRGLQLLFYSVGIGQISSEVPQNLSASRPQDRQFILSSKKLLLSDSGFYLCAWSVGASAFFGQGTRLTVV.

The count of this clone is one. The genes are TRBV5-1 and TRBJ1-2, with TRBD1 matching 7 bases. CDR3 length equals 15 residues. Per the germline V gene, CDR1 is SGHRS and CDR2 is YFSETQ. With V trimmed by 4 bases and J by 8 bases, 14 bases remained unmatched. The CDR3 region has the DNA TGCGCCAGCAGCAGCGGACAGGAACGCCGCGGGGGCTACACCTTC. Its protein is CASSSGQERRGGYTF.

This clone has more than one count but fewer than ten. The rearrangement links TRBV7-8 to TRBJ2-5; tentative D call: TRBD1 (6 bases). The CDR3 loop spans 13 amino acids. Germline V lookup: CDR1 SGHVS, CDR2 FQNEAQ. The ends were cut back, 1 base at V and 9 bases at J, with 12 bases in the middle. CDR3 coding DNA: TGTGCCAGCAGCTTAGAAGGGGGTGTGGCCCAGTACTTC. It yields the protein CASSLEGGVAQYF.

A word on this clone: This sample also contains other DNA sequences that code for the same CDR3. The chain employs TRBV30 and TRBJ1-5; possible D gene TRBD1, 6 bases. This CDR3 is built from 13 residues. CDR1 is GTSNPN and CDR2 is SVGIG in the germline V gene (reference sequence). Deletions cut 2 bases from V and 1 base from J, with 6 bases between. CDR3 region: CAWSQGSNQPQHF. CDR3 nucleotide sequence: TGTGCCTGGAGTCAGGGGAGCAATCAGCCCCAGCATTTT.

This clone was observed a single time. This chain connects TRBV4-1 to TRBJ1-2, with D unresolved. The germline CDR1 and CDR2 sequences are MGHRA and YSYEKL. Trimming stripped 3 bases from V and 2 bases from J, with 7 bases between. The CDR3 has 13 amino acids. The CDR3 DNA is TGCGCCAGCAGCCACCGAAGGAACTATGGCTACACCTTC. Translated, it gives CASSHRRNYGYTF.

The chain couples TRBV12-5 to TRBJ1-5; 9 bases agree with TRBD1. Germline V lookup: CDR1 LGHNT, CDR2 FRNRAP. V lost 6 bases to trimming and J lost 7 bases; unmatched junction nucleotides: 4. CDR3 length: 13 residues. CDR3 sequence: CASGTGGVQPQHF. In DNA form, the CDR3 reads TGTGCTAGTGGGACAGGGGGTGTGCAGCCCCAGCATTTT.

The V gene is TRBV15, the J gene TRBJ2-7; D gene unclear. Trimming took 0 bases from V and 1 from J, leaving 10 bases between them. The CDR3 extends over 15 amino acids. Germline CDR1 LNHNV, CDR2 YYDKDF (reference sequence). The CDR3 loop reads CATSRDRRPSYEQYF. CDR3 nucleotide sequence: TGTGCCACCAGCAGAGATCGCAGGCCGTCCTACGAGCAGTACTTC.

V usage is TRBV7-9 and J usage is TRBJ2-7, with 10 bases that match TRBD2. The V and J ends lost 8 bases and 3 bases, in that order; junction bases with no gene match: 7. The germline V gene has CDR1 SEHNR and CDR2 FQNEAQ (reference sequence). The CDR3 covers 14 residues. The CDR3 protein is CASGQTSGRYEQYF. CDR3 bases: TGTGCCAGCGGACAGACTAGCGGGCGCTACGAGCAGTACTTC.

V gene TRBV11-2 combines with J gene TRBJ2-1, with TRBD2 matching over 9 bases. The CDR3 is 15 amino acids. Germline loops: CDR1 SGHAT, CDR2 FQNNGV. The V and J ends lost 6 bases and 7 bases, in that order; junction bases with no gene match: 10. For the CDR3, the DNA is TGTGCCAGCAGTCCGATAGCGGGGGCGGGGAATGAGCAGTTCTTC. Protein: CASSPIAGAGNEQFF.

CDR3 nucleotides: TGTGCCAGCCGGGGCCACTCTGGAAACACCATATATTTT. This translates into CASRGHSGNTIYF. V gene TRBV6-5 combines with J gene TRBJ1-3; a weak D match, TRBD1 (5 bases). V shed 8 bases and J shed 0 bases, with 8 bases lying between them. CDR1 is MNHEY, CDR2 SVGAGI, per germline. The CDR3 has 13 amino acids.

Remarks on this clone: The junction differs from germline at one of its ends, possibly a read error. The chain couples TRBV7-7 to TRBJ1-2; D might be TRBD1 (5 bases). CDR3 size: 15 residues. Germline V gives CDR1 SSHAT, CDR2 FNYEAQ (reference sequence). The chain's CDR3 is CASSPLGAANYGYTF. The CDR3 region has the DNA TGTGCTAGCAGCCCGCTCGGGGCCGCTAACTATGGCTACACCTTC.

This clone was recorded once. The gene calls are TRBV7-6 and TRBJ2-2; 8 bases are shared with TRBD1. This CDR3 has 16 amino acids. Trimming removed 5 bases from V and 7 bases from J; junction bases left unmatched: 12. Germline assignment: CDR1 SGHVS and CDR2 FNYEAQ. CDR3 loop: CASSLLRTGSSGELFF. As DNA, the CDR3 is TGTGCCAGCAGCCTTCTAAGGACAGGGTCTAGCGGGGAGCTGTTTTTT.

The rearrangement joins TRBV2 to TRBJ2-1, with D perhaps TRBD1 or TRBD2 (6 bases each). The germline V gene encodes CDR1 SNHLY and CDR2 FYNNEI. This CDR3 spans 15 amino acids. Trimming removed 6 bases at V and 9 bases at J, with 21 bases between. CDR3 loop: CASREQGTVGGEQFF. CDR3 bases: TGTGCCAGCAGGGAACAGGGAACCGTGGGGGGTGAGCAGTTCTTC.

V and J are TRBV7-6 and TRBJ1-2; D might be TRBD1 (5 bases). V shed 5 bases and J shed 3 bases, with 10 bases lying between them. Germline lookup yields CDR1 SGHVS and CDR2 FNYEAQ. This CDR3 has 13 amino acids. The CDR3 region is CASSAQGDYGYTF. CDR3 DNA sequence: TGTGCCAGCAGCGCTCAGGGTGACTATGGCTACACCTTC.

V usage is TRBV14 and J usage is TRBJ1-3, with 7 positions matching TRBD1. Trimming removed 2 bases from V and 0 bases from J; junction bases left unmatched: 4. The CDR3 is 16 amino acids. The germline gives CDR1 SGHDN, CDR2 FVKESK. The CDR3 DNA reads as TGTGCCAGCAGCCAAACAGGGGACATCTCTGGAAACACCATATATTTT. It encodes CASSQTGDISGNTIYF.

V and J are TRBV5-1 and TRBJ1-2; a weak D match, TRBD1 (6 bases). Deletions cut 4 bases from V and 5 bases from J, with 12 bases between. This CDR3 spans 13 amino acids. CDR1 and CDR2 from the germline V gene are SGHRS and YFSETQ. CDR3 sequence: CASSAETGYGYTF. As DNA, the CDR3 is TGCGCCAGCAGCGCCGAGACAGGATATGGCTACACCTTC. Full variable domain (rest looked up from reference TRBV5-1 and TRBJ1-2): KAGVTQTPRYLIKTRGQQVTLSCSPISGHRSVSWYQQTPGQGLQFLFEYFSETQRNKGNFPGRFSGRQFSNSRSEMNVSTLELGDSALYLCASSAETGYGYTFGSGTRLTVV.

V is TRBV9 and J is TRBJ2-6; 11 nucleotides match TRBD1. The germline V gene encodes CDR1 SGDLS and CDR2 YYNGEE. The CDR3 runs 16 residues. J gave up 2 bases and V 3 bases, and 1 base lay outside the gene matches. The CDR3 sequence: CASSGTGGPGANVLTF. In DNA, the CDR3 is TGTGCCAGCAGCGGGACAGGGGGCCCTGGGGCCAACGTCCTGACTTTC.

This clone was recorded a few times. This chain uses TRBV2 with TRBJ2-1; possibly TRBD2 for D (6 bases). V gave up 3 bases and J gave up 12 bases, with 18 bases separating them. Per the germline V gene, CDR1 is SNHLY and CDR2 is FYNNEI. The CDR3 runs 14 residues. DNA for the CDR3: TGTGCCAGCAGTGAGGGACTGTCGAGCTCCGGGCAGTTCTTC. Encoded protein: CASSEGLSSSGQFF.

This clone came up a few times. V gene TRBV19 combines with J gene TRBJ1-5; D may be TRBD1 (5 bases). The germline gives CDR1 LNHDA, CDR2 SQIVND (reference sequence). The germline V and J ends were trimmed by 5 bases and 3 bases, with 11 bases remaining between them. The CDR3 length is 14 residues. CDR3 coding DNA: TGTGCCAGTAGTGGGGCGTGGGTCAATCAGCCCCAGCATTTT. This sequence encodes CASSGAWVNQPQHF. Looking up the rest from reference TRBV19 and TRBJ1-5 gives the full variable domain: DGGITQSPKYLFRKEGQNVTLSCEQNLNHDAMYWYRQDPGQGLRLIYYSQIVNDFQKGDIAEGYSVSREKKESFPLTVTSAQKNPTAFYLCASSGAWVNQPQHFGDGTRLSIL.

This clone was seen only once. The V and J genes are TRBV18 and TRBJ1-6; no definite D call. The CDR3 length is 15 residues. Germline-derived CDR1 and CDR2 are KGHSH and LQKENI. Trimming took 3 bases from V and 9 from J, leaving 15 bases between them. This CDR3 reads CASSPGILQFSPLHF. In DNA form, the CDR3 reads TGTGCCAGCTCACCGGGGATCCTCCAATTTTCACCCCTCCACTTT.